This T cell receptor (beta chain) was identified during a study of T cell repertoires in cytomegalovirus infection. Background on the study: CMV epitopes, recently identified HLA-C-restricted and well-studied HLA-B-restricted, were used.

With regard to this clonotype: The antigen is unknown.

The length of the CDR3 is 14 residues. Germline-derived CDR1 and CDR2 are SGHDT and YYEEEE. Trimming shortened V by 6 bases and J by 3 bases, and 13 bases separated the two germline ends. Points from the study as a whole: CMV-specific TCR beta clonotypes restricted by HLA-C dominated the ex vivo response.

One entry per CDR3 protein results from TCRdb running MiXCR on the reads. The top ten hold around 15% of the sample, which has about 920,000 distinct CDR3 sequences, 30% to 40% seen once. This TCR derives from a human donor in good health (CMV status not recorded). Some clones in this sample may be carry-over from other donors' samples. V is TRBV5-6 and J is TRBJ2-1; D might be TRBD1 (6 bases). This specimen consisted of cultured CD8+ T cells from PBMCs, obtained from culture after CMV antigen stimulation. CDR3 amino acids: CASNLPDSYNEQFF. In DNA form, the CDR3 reads TGTGCCAGCAACCTACCGGACAGCTACAATGAGCAGTTCTTC.